The rows below give T cell receptor beta chains drawn from one sample of a study of siplizumab effects on memory and regulatory T cells. TCRdb's copy holds only in-frame clones and misses some; the assay was immunoSEQ multiplex PCR. The table has 90,000 to 150,000 clones, about 94% seen once; the top ten hold roughly 0.16%. Sequencing was performed on non-Treg CD4+ T cells sorted from blood. The receptors here all came from a human donor in good health. CDR3s include the opening cysteine and the closing phenylalanine or tryptophan. A D gene is named only where the DNA matches it firmly. Some rows have no size entry. The others give once, few or many, or a class for an expanded clone.

clone size | CDR3 length | J gene | D gene | V gene | CDR3 DNA | CDR3 protein
NA | 16 | TRBJ2-1 | TRBD2 | TRBV15 | TGTGCCACCAGCAGAGATGGGAGGGTAATCCACAATGAGCAGTTCTTC | CATSRDGRVIHNEQFF
NA | 15 | TRBJ1-3 | NA | TRBV7-9 | TGTGCCAGCAGCTTAGGTGGACAGTCTGGAAACACCATATATTTT | CASSLGGQSGNTIYF
NA | 15 | TRBJ2-2 | NA | TRBV19 | TGTGCCAGTAGTATGGCTGGGGTAGGCACCGGGGAGCTGTTTTTT | CASSMAGVGTGELFF
NA | 11 | TRBJ1-3 | NA | TRBV30 | TGTGCCTGGAGTGTTGCAAACACCATATATTTT | CAWSVANTIYF
NA | 16 | TRBJ2-1 | TRBD2 | TRBV4-2 | TGTGCCAGCAGCCAAGTAGCGGGCGGGGGGGCCCGGGAGCAGTTCTTC | CASSQVAGGGAREQFF
NA | 15 | TRBJ2-3 | NA | TRBV5-1 | TGCGCCAGCAGCCGCCTGGGTACTAGCACAGATACGCAGTATTTT | CASSRLGTSTDTQYF
NA | 14 | TRBJ1-2 | NA | TRBV4-1 | TGCGCCAGCAGCCAAGATTCTCGGGACTATGGCTACACCTTC | CASSQDSRDYGYTF
NA | 13 | TRBJ1-4 | NA | TRBV6-5 | TGTGCCAGCAGACCGGGGGGAGAAGAAAAACTGTTTTTT | CASRPGGEEKLFF
NA | 14 | TRBJ1-2 | NA | TRBV11-3 | TGTGCCAGCAGCTTAGATAAGACGGCTTATGGCTACACCTTC | CASSLDKTAYGYTF
NA | 13 | TRBJ2-7 | NA | TRBV30 | TGTGCCTGGAGTTTGCCAGGGAGGTACGAGCAGTACTTC | CAWSLPGRYEQYF
NA | 16 | TRBJ1-4 | TRBD1 | TRBV6-1 | TGTGCCAGCAGTGAACAGGGGGCCGTGGCTAATGAAAAACTGTTTTTT | CASSEQGAVANEKLFF
NA | 16 | TRBJ2-5 | TRBD2 | TRBV7-2 | TGTGCCAGCAGCGCCCCGGGGGGGCGCGGACAAGAGACCCAGTACTTC | CASSAPGGRGQETQYF
NA | 13 | TRBJ2-5 | NA | TRBV30 | TGTGCCTGGAGTGTTGAGTACCAAGAGACCCAGTACTTC | CAWSVEYQETQYF
NA | 15 | TRBJ2-3 | NA | TRBV5-1 | TGCGCCAGCAGCTTGCCTAGACAACCCACAGATACGCAGTATTTT | CASSLPRQPTDTQYF
NA | 12 | TRBJ1-1 | NA | TRBV18 | TGTGCCAGCTCACCAGGTATGACTGAAGCTTTCTTT | CASSPGMTEAFF
once | 14 | TRBJ1-3 | NA | TRBV28 | TGTGCCAGCAGTCCCGGGACACCCGGAAACACCATATATTTT | CASSPGTPGNTIYF
NA | 14 | TRBJ2-2 | NA | TRBV5-4 | TGTGCCAGCAGCATACAGGGGCGGGACGGGGAGCTGTTTTTT | CASSIQGRDGELFF
NA | 13 | TRBJ1-1 | NA | TRBV7-8 | TGTGCCAGCAGCTTAGGAGGGGACACTGAAGCTTTCTTT | CASSLGGDTEAFF